The present T cell receptor (beta chain) was sequenced within a study of molecular identifiers for immune sequencing clone quantification. Study-level points and caveats: Clones exceeding 20 RNA copies carried over 97% of effector molecules but under 1% of naive-cell molecules.

About this clonotype itself: Its antigen is not identified. A much bigger clone sits one base away, suggesting this may be a read error.

The use of previously described methods and listed TCR primers produced the bulk TCR libraries. Each CDR3 protein is one row after TCRdb ran MiXCR on the PCR reads. The sample consists of about 510,000 distinct CDR3 sequences, about 20% of them appearing once. Libraries for naive CD8 T cells, which were made from 20,000 to 1,000,000 sorted cells, drew on 10%, 30% or 50% of the RNA. This CDR3 spans 15 amino acids. Germline CDR1 and CDR2: SGHVS and FNYEAQ. Sequencing used naive CD8+ T cells from blood, with Jurkat cell RNA spiked in. The subset denotes: FACS-sorted CD8+CD4-CCR7+CD45RA+ naive T cells. This chain connects TRBV7-6 to TRBJ1-1; D gene unclear. This TCR was recovered from a human donor in good health. Some libraries in this study had Jurkat cell RNA spiked in. CDR3 loop: CASSLVMGLYTGAFF. Here the CDR3 DNA reads TGTGCCAGCAGCTTAGTGATGGGATTGTACACTGGAGCTTTCTTT.